Following are 29 T cell receptor delta chains from one sample sequenced in a study of gamma-delta chains in newborns, infants, children. TCRdb reprocessed the reads through CATT. The table records 14,000 to 15,000 delta-chain clones, 7% to 7.5% of them present only once. The sequencing input was blood. The source of these receptors is a child who was a newborn, infant or young child, either healthy, febrile or measles-vaccinated (not recorded which).

Remarks on this clone: The protein TCRdb gives is from a much larger clone and does not agree with this DNA's translation at residue 9, likely a read error; the protein shown here comes from the DNA. The rearrangement joins TRDV2 to TRDJ3; 9 nucleotides line up with TRDD3. From germline, CDR1 is GEAIGNYY and CDR2 EKD. CDR3 length equals 16 residues. The V gene end was trimmed by 3 bases and the J gene end by 5 bases; junction bases not matched to a gene: 4. The CDR3 DNA sequence: TGTGCCTGTGACTACTGGGGGACCAGGGACACCCGACAGATGTTTTTC. Translated: CACDYWGTRDTRQMFF.

The chain couples TRDV2 to TRDJ3; 9 positions match TRDD3. With 2 bases clipped from V and 0 bases from J, the junction kept 10 bases outside the gene matches. CDR1 is GEAIGNYY and CDR2 is EKD in the germline V gene. CDR3 length: 20 amino acids. CDR3 sequence reads: CACDKVLGDTTSWDTRQMFF. The DNA of the CDR3 is TGTGCCTGTGACAAAGTACTGGGGGACACGACCTCCTGGGACACCCGACAGATGTTTTTC.

The chain combines TRDV2 with TRDJ3, with 10 bases that match TRDD3. This CDR3 comprises 20 residues. J was trimmed by 2 bases and V by 3 bases; bases with no gene match: 12. Germline values: CDR1 GEAIGNYY, CDR2 EKD. The DNA of the CDR3 is TGTGCCTGTGACCTACTGGGGGATTTGACGGGTACCTGGGACACCCGACAGATGTTTTTC. The encoded protein is CACDLLGDLTGTWDTRQMFF.

This clone was seen only a few times. There is a difference at residue 9 between the TCRdb protein and the DNA translation, so the protein given here was translated from the DNA. This chain links TRDV2 with TRDJ3; 8 nucleotides agree with TRDD3. The length of the CDR3 is 17 residues. The V gene end was trimmed by 3 bases and the J gene end by 2 bases; junction bases not matched to a gene: 5. CDR1 GEAIGNYY and CDR2 EKD come from the germline V gene. CDR3 bases: TGTGCCTGTGACGGGATACGCGGCCCCTGGGACACCCGACAGATGTTTTTC. Its translation: CACDGIRGPWDTRQMFF.

By its share, this clone is large. The sample contains more than one DNA sequence encoding this CDR3. V and J are TRDV2 and TRDJ3; 10 bases are shared with TRDD3. V lost 1 base and J lost 0; bases outside the gene matches: 2. In germline, CDR1 is GEAIGNYY, CDR2 EKD. The CDR3 totals 18 residues. CDR3 sequence: CACDTGGYSSWDTRQMFF. CDR3 nucleotide sequence: TGTGCCTGTGACACTGGGGGATACAGCTCCTGGGACACCCGACAGATGTTTTTC.

This clone has just a few counts. TCRdb's listed protein matches a much larger clone and diverges from this DNA's translation at residue 9, likely through a read error; the protein shown comes from the DNA. In the same sample, other DNA sequences code for this CDR3. The chain joins TRDV2 to TRDJ3, with a possible D match to TRDD3 (6 bases). The CDR3 covers 18 residues. The V gene lost 1 base and the J gene lost 0 bases, with 12 bases spanning the gap. Looked up from germline, CDR1 is GEAIGNYY and CDR2 is EKD. The CDR3 nucleotides read TGTGCCTGTGACACTGGGGGTTTCCGCTCCTGGGACACCCGACAGATGTTTTTC. Amino acid sequence: CACDTGGFRSWDTRQMFF.

This clone was detected ten times or more. This likely reflects a read error, since a far larger clone is one base away. The genes are TRDV2 and TRDJ3; 11 bases line up with TRDD3. Germline CDR1 GEAIGNYY, CDR2 EKD. The CDR3 spans 18 residues. The trim removed 0 bases at V and 2 bases at J, leaving 2 bases unmatched. In nucleotides, the CDR3 is TGTGCCTGTGACACCGCTGGGGGATACCCCTGGGACACCCGACAGATGTTTTTC. Protein sequence: CACDTAGGYPWDTRQMFF.

The chain employs TRDV2 and TRDJ3, with a weak D call TRDD3 (5 bases). Trimming took 2 bases from V and 0 from J, leaving 13 bases between them. Germline-derived CDR1 and CDR2 are GEAIGNYY and EKD. The CDR3 has 18 amino acids. The CDR3 loop reads CACDNVGPSSWDTRQMFF. In nucleotides, the CDR3 is TGTGCCTGTGACAACGTGGGGCCGAGCTCCTGGGACACCCGACAGATGTTTTTC.

This clone counts as medium-sized. Since a far larger clone is one base different, this is likely a read error. The chain combines TRDV2 with TRDJ3; 12 bases align to TRDD3. This CDR3 has 18 residues. Germline CDR1 is GEAIGNYY and CDR2 is EKD. CDR3 DNA: TGTGCCTGTGACACCGTACTGGGGGATACCTGGGACACCCGACAGGTGTTTTTC. Encoded protein: CACDTVLGDTWDTRQVFF.

This clone was detected only a few times. The CDR3: CACDTGWGIRTWDTRQMFF. In DNA form, the CDR3 reads TGTGCCTGTGACACCGGCTGGGGGATACGCACCTGGGACACCCGACAGATGTTTTTC. The genes are TRDV2 and TRDJ3; 12 bases map to TRDD3. Germline values: CDR1 GEAIGNYY, CDR2 EKD. After removal of 0 bases from V and 2 bases from J, the junction contained 4 bases not matched to a gene. The CDR3 loop spans 19 amino acids.

In its sample, this clone was seen a few times. The germline gene is not matched at one end of the junction; a read error may be the cause. The chain carries TRDV2 and TRDJ3; 12 bases fit TRDD3. This CDR3 has 22 amino acids. CDR1 is GEAIGNYY, CDR2 EKD, per germline. The CDR3 DNA reads as TGTGCCTGTGACACCGTTCTCTTACTGGGGGATACTGATACCTGGGGCACCCGACAGATGTTTTTC. This gives the protein CACDTVLLLGDTDTWGTRQMFF.

A word on this clone: This likely traces to a read error, being one base from a far larger clone. V and J are TRDV2 and TRDJ3; 8 bases match TRDD3. Losses at the gene ends were 2 bases for V and 0 bases for J; bases not matched to a gene: 8. The CDR3 is 19 amino acids. Germline-derived CDR1 and CDR2 are GEAIGNYY and EKD. For the CDR3, the DNA is TGTGCCTGTGACAAAGTACCGGGGGATAGCTCCTGGGACACCCGACAGATGTTTTTC. Translation: CACDKVPGDSSWDTRQMFF.

The chain carries TRDV2 and TRDJ1, with 9 bases matching TRDD3. The CDR3 spans 15 residues. The germline V gene encodes CDR1 GEAIGNYY and CDR2 EKD. V lost 0 bases and J lost 4; bases outside the gene matches: 5. The DNA for the CDR3 is TGTGCCTGTGACACCTGGGGGATAAGGAACGATAAACTCATCTTT. Protein: CACDTWGIRNDKLIF.

The table lists this clone with a few counts. A much larger clonotype is one base distant, so this may be a read error. Other DNA sequences within the sample encode an identical CDR3. In nucleotides, the CDR3 is TGTGCCTGTGACACCGCTGGGGGATTTTCCTGGGACACACGACAGATGTTTTTC. As protein: CACDTAGGFSWDTRQMFF. The genes are TRDV2 and TRDJ3, with 9 bases identical to TRDD3. This CDR3 contains 18 residues. Germline V gene data show CDR1 as GEAIGNYY and CDR2 as EKD.

Notes on this clone: Distinct nucleotide sequences in the sample also encode this CDR3. V usage is TRDV1 and J usage is TRDJ2; 11 bases are shared with TRDD3. The CDR3 runs 19 residues. Trimming removed 3 bases from V and 0 bases from J; junction bases left unmatched: 9. CDR1 TSWWSYY and CDR2 QGS come from the germline V gene. The CDR3 sequence is CALGDRFLLGDTLTAQLFF. In DNA, the CDR3 is TGTGCTCTTGGGGACCGCTTCCTACTGGGGGATACTTTGACAGCACAACTCTTCTTT.

This clone was picked up a small number of times. The chain employs TRDV2 and TRDJ3; 12 nucleotides line up with TRDD3. CDR1 and CDR2 (germline): GEAIGNYY, EKD. The CDR3 is 23 amino acids. The junction had 17 bases not matched to a gene; V was cut back by 3 bases and J by 0 bases. The CDR3 DNA reads TGTGCCTGTGACCCTATGGGGATACTGGGGGATACCCGACGCTCCTGGGACACCCGACAGATGTTTTTC. This translates into CACDPMGILGDTRRSWDTRQMFF.

This chain uses TRDV2 with TRDJ3, with 11 bases that match TRDD3. The V and J ends lost 0 bases and 0 bases, in that order; junction bases with no gene match: 9. The CDR3 runs 21 residues. The germline CDR1 and CDR2 sequences are GEAIGNYY and EKD. DNA for the CDR3: TGTGCCTGTGACACCGTACTGGGGGATAATTCCCACTCCTGGGACACCCGACAGATGTTTTTC. This encodes CACDTVLGDNSHSWDTRQMFF.

This chain connects TRDV2 to TRDJ3; 8 bases are shared with TRDD3. From germline, CDR1 is GEAIGNYY and CDR2 EKD. Trimming removed 3 bases from V and 0 bases from J; junction bases left unmatched: 9. The CDR3 contains 19 residues. The CDR3 DNA reads as TGTGCCTGTGACCGTACTGGGGGTCCGCTCTCCTGGGACACCCGACAGATGTTTTTC. It yields the protein CACDRTGGPLSWDTRQMFF.

This clone was detected a few times. V gene TRDV2 combines with J gene TRDJ3; 8 nucleotides match TRDD3. The CDR3 consists of 21 residues. Trimming removed 3 bases from V and 0 bases from J; junction bases left unmatched: 15. Per the germline V gene, CDR1 is GEAIGNYY and CDR2 is EKD. CDR3 in DNA: TGTGCCTGTGACCCTCTACTGGGGGCTATTCCAAGCTCCTGGGACACCCGACAGATGTTTTTC. It codes for CACDPLLGAIPSSWDTRQMFF.

This clone was detected only a few times. Since a much larger clone is just one base distant, this may be a read error. Other DNA sequences of this sample code for an identical CDR3. The V and J genes are TRDV2 and TRDJ3; 13 bases map to TRDD3. The CDR3 loop spans 21 amino acids. Looked up from germline, CDR1 is GEAIGNYY and CDR2 is EKD. The CDR3 region is CACDTVLGDTRSSWDTRQMFF. DNA for the CDR3: TGTGCCTGTGACACCGTACTGGGGGATACGCGGAGCTCCTGGGACACCCGACAGATGTTTTTT.

With respect to this clone: At one of its ends the junction is not consistent with the germline gene, which may arise from a read error. The same CDR3 arises from other DNA sequences in this sample as well. This sequence joins TRDV2 and TRDJ3; D might be TRDD3 (6 bases). The CDR3 runs to 17 residues. In germline, CDR1 is GEAIGNYY, CDR2 EKD. CDR3 protein: CACDTVGGSWDARQMFF. CDR3 DNA: TGTGCCTGTGACACCGTTGGGGGCTCCTGGGACGCCCGACAGATGTTTTTC.

In this sample, this clone is medium-sized. A far larger clone is one base from this, pointing to a likely read error. Additional DNA sequences in this sample encode the identical CDR3. CDR3 coding DNA: TGTGCCTGTGACACCTGGGGGATCTCCTGGGACACCCGACAGATGTTTTTC. Protein: CACDTWGISWDTRQMFF. V gene TRDV2 combines with J gene TRDJ3, with TRDD3 matching over 8 bases. The V gene end was trimmed by 0 bases and the J gene end by 0 bases; junction bases not matched to a gene: 0. The V gene's germline CDR1 is GEAIGNYY and CDR2 EKD. The CDR3 covers 17 residues.

As for this clone: An end of the junction does not agree with germline; a read error may underlie this. This chain connects TRDV2 to TRDJ3, with D possibly being TRDD3 (6 bases). This CDR3 has 16 residues. CDR1 is GEAIGNYY, CDR2 EKD, per germline. The CDR3 DNA follows: TGTGCCTGTGACACGGGATCCTCCTGGGGCACCCGACAGATGTTTTTC. It encodes CACDTGSSWGTRQMFF.

About this clone: There is a difference at residue 9 between the TCRdb protein and the DNA translation, so the protein given here was translated from the DNA. The chain couples TRDV2 to TRDJ3; 12 nucleotides line up with TRDD3. The CDR3 runs to 18 residues. The germline V gene encodes CDR1 GEAIGNYY and CDR2 EKD. V was clipped by 3 bases and J by 0 bases; unmatched bases: 2. The CDR3 sequence: CACDYWGIHSWDTRQMFF. The CDR3 DNA reads as TGTGCCTGTGACTACTGGGGGATACACTCCTGGGACACCCGACAGATGTTTTTC.

Sample share makes this clone medium-sized (0.01 to 0.1%). A far larger clone differs by one base, so this is likely a read error. The chain links TRDV2 to TRDJ3; 9 bases align to TRDD3. This CDR3 has 17 residues. Germline CDR1 is GEAIGNYY and CDR2 is EKD. CDR3 sequence (DNA): TGTGCCCGTGACTACTGGGGGAGCTCCTGGGACACCCGACAGATGTTTTTC. It codes for CARDYWGSSWDTRQMFF.

The gene calls are TRDV2 and TRDJ3; 8 bases map to TRDD3. V gave up 0 bases and J gave up 0 bases; unmatched junction bases: 12. Germline V gene data show CDR1 as GEAIGNYY and CDR2 as EKD. The length of the CDR3 is 21 residues. The DNA of the CDR3 is TGTGCCTGTGACACCGGATGGGGGATTACATCAAGCTCCTGGGACACCCGACAGATGTTTTTC. This codes for CACDTGWGITSSSWDTRQMFF.

This clone turned up a few times. The sample holds other DNA sequences that translate to the same CDR3. V usage is TRDV2 and J usage is TRDJ3; 12 nucleotides line up with TRDD3. Germline CDR1 GEAIGNYY, CDR2 EKD. The V gene end was trimmed by 2 bases and the J gene end by 2 bases; junction bases not matched to a gene: 12. CDR3 size: 21 residues. CDR3 region: CACDNVLGDTGAPWDTRQMFF. CDR3 DNA: TGTGCCTGTGACAACGTACTGGGGGATACTGGAGCTCCCTGGGACACCCGACAGATGTTTTTC.

Here the CDR3 reads CACDKLGIRSSWDTRQMFF. The CDR3 coding sequence is TGTGCCTGTGACAAACTGGGGATACGGAGCTCCTGGGACACCCGACAGATGTTTTTC. The chain is built from TRDV2 and TRDJ3, with 9 bases aligning to TRDD3. Unmatched junction bases numbered 7, after V lost 2 bases and J lost 0 bases. CDR1 and CDR2 (germline): GEAIGNYY, EKD. CDR3 length equals 19 residues.

The chain carries TRDV2 and TRDJ3; 9 positions agree with TRDD3. V lost 0 bases, J lost 0 bases, and 8 bases stayed unmatched. The CDR3 sequence is 20 residues long. Germline V lookup: CDR1 GEAIGNYY, CDR2 EKD. The CDR3, as DNA: TGTGCCTGTGACACCGGTACTGGGGGACTCAGCTCCTGGGACACCCGACAGATGTTTTTC. Amino acids: CACDTGTGGLSSWDTRQMFF.